The 9 T cell receptor beta chains listed next were all sequenced from one sample in a study of graft-versus-host responses after intestinal transplantation. Sequenced by immunoSEQ multiplex PCR; TCRdb stores in-frame clones only, minus some. The sample yields about 100,000 clones, approximately 92% seen once. The source was PBMCs, collected around 68 weeks after intestinal transplant. These receptors originate from a human patient who received an intestinal transplant, so some T cells may come from the graft donor.

This chain connects TRBV7-8 to TRBJ2-2; TRBD1 is a possible D gene (6 bases). The CDR3 length is 19 residues. V lost 2 bases to trimming and J lost 3 bases, with 22 bases between them. Per germline, CDR1 SGHVS and CDR2 FQNEAQ. CDR3 region: CASSLIGGARRTDTGELFF. CDR3 sequence (DNA): TGTGCCAGCAGCTTAATTGGGGGCGCCCGACGAACCGACACCGGGGAGCTGTTTTTT.

V gene TRBV19 combines with J gene TRBJ2-1; D gene unclear. V shed 0 bases and J shed 2 bases, with 5 bases lying between them. The CDR3 runs to 14 residues. Germline V gene lookup returns CDR1 LNHDA and CDR2 SQIVND (reference sequence). Here the CDR3 DNA reads TGTGCCAGTAGTATAGAGACGGCCTACAATGAGCAGTTCTTC. This gives the protein CASSIETAYNEQFF.

A note on this clone: This CDR3 is also generated by other DNA sequences in the sample. The rearrangement links TRBV7-9 to TRBJ1-5; no definite D call. The germline V gene encodes CDR1 SEHNR and CDR2 FQNEAQ (reference sequence). Between the trimmed V and J ends, which lost 2 bases and 4 bases, there was a span of 6 bases. This CDR3 comprises 13 residues. CDR3 sequence (DNA): TGTGCCAGCAGCTTATCGGGGAATCAGCCCCAGCATTTT. Amino acids: CASSLSGNQPQHF.

The J gene is TRBJ1-1, the V gene TRBV6-5; D unresolved. V was cut by 0 bases and J by 7 bases, with 18 bases left in between. Germline V gene data show CDR1 as MNHEY and CDR2 as SVGAGI. This CDR3 contains 16 residues. The CDR3 sequence is CASSYSKTLGVNEAFF. CDR3 coding DNA: TGTGCCAGCAGTTACTCGAAGACTTTGGGAGTTAATGAAGCTTTCTTT.

The gene calls are TRBV18 and TRBJ1-1, with a weak D call TRBD1 (5 bases). The length of the CDR3 is 14 residues. V shed 0 bases and J shed 4 bases, with 9 bases lying between them. In germline, CDR1 is KGHSH, CDR2 LQKENI. The CDR3 coding sequence is TGTGCCAGCTCACCACCCCCCCAGGGCACTGAAGCTTTCTTT. As protein: CASSPPPQGTEAFF.

The rearrangement uses TRBV7-9 and TRBJ1-2, with D unresolved. CDR1 is SEHNR, CDR2 FQNEAQ, per germline (reference sequence). V was cut by 4 bases and J by 8 bases, with 17 bases left in between. This CDR3 has 14 residues. CDR3 sequence reads: CASSSTPRRQGYTF. DNA of the CDR3: TGTGCCAGCAGCTCTACCCCCAGGAGGCAGGGCTACACCTTC.

V is TRBV28 and J is TRBJ2-7; 11 bases line up with TRBD2. Per the germline V gene, CDR1 is MDHEN and CDR2 is SYDVKM. The CDR3 loop spans 15 amino acids. Trimming cost V 5 bases and J 2 bases; bases outside gene matches: 5. CDR3 in DNA: TGTGCCAGCAGTAATAGCGGGGGGGCCCCCTACGAGCAGTACTTC. Translating gives CASSNSGGAPYEQYF.

The chain couples TRBV19 to TRBJ2-2, with 8 bases fitting TRBD1. V was pared by 3 bases and J by 1 base, with 7 bases of the junction left unmatched. The V gene's germline CDR1 is LNHDA and CDR2 SQIVND (reference sequence). This CDR3 contains 17 residues. The CDR3 sequence is CASSIRTGPGNTGELFF. The CDR3 DNA reads TGTGCCAGTAGTATCCGGACAGGGCCCGGGAACACCGGGGAGCTGTTTTTT.

This chain links TRBV9 with TRBJ1-2; D not resolved. CDR1 and CDR2 from the germline V gene are SGDLS and YYNGEE. The V gene lost 0 bases and the J gene lost 0 bases, with 6 bases spanning the gap. This CDR3 is built from 14 residues. The CDR3 DNA is TGTGCCAGCAGCGTAGGCACCACTAACTATGGCTACACCTTC. It yields the protein CASSVGTTNYGYTF. The full variable domain, completed using reference TRBV9 and TRBJ1-2, is DSGVTQTPKHLITATGQRVTLRCSPRSGDLSVYWYQQSLDQGLQFLIQYYNGEERAKGNILERFSAQQFPDLHSELNLSSLELGDSALYFCASSVGTTNYGYTFGSGTRLTVV.